Below, 14 T cell receptor beta chains from the same sample are listed, as sequenced in a study of blood T cell repertoires in COVID-19. Measured with immunoSEQ multiplex PCR; TCRdb has only the in-frame clones, and not every one. The sample includes 35,000 to 45,000 clones, around 84% of them seen just once. Sequences were obtained from peripheral blood. These receptors all stem from an older man with acute or convalescent COVID-19.

The V call is TRBV28, the J call TRBJ1-2, with D tentatively TRBD1 (5 bases). The CDR3 has 13 residues. V gave up 3 bases and J gave up 8 bases, with 13 bases separating them. Germline V gives CDR1 MDHEN, CDR2 SYDVKM. Written as DNA, the CDR3 is TGTGCCAGCAGTTTTAGGGGAAATGTCGGCTACACCTTC. Its translation is CASSFRGNVGYTF.

This chain joins TRBV30 and TRBJ1-2; D gene unclear. Trimming removed 7 bases at V and 1 base at J, with 7 bases between. The CDR3 totals 11 residues. The germline V gene has CDR1 GTSNPN and CDR2 SVGIG (reference sequence). CDR3 amino acids: CALIYNYGYTF. The CDR3 coding sequence is TGTGCCTTAATCTATAACTATGGCTACACCTTC.

The chain couples TRBV5-1 to TRBJ2-2; D uncertain. This CDR3 is built from 13 residues. Germline CDR1 is SGHRS and CDR2 is YFSETQ. The V gene lost 0 bases and the J gene lost 8 bases, with 8 bases spanning the gap. CDR3 coding DNA: TGCGCCAGCAGCTTGGGACTGTCTGGGGAGCTGTTTTTT. Amino acids: CASSLGLSGELFF.

J is TRBJ2-3 and V is TRBV5-1; the match to TRBD2 covers 10 bases. In germline, CDR1 is SGHRS, CDR2 YFSETQ. V lost 3 bases to trimming and J lost 3 bases; unmatched junction nucleotides: 7. The CDR3 spans 16 residues. The CDR3 loop is CASSYGLAALTDTQYF. As DNA, the CDR3 is TGCGCCAGCAGCTACGGACTAGCGGCTTTAACAGATACGCAGTATTTT. The full variable domain, rest sourced from reference TRBV5-1 and TRBJ2-3, is KAGVTQTPRYLIKTRGQQVTLSCSPISGHRSVSWYQQTPGQGLQFLFEYFSETQRNKGNFPGRFSGRQFSNSRSEMNVSTLELGDSALYLCASSYGLAALTDTQYFGPGTRLTVL.

The rearrangement joins TRBV7-2 to TRBJ2-7; D is possibly TRBD2 (5 bases). V lost 5 bases, J lost 1 base, and 12 bases lay in between. The CDR3 sequence is 14 residues long. Germline CDR1 is SGHTA and CDR2 is FQGNSA. The CDR3 loop is CASSPRSGSYEQYF. The CDR3 nucleotides are TGTGCCAGCAGCCCTCGCTCGGGGTCCTACGAGCAGTACTTC. The whole variable domain, filled in from reference TRBV7-2 and TRBJ2-7, reads GAGVSQSPSNKVTEKGKDVELRCDPISGHTALYWYRQSLGQGLEFLIYFQGNSAPDKSGLPSDRFSAERTGGSVSTLTIQRTQQEDSAVYLCASSPRSGSYEQYFGPGTRLTVT.

The chain uses TRBV5-1 and TRBJ2-3; D is perhaps TRBD2 (5 bases). V lost 0 bases and J lost 0, with 5 bases in between. CDR1 and CDR2 from the germline V gene are SGHRS and YFSETQ. There are 14 residues in the CDR3. This CDR3 reads CASSLGGSTDTQYF. The CDR3 DNA follows: TGCGCCAGCAGCTTGGGCGGGAGCACAGATACGCAGTATTTT.

This clone was recorded only once. The V gene is TRBV25-1, the J gene TRBJ2-1; no reliable D call. V dropped 4 bases and J dropped 1 base, with 8 bases sitting between them. CDR1 MGHDK and CDR2 SYGVNS come from the germline V gene. The CDR3 is 14 amino acids. The CDR3 coding sequence is TGTGCCAGCAGTGCAGCCGGGTCCTACAATGAGCAGTTCTTC. It yields the protein CASSAAGSYNEQFF. The variable domain in full, completed from reference TRBV25-1 and TRBJ2-1, reads EADIYQTPRYLVIGTGKKITLECSQTMGHDKMYWYQQDPGMELHLIHYSYGVNSTEKGDLSSESTVSRIRTEHFPLTLESARPSHTSQYLCASSAAGSYNEQFFGPGTRLTVL.

The rearrangement joins TRBV10-3 to TRBJ2-2, with D perhaps matching TRBD2 (10 bases). Germline-derived CDR1 and CDR2 are ENHRY and SYGVKD. V gave up 10 bases and J gave up 6 bases, with 30 bases separating them. This CDR3 contains 18 residues. Written as DNA, the CDR3 is TGTGCCACTGGTGCGGGGACAGGGCCTAGCGGGAGCTCCGGGGAGCTGTTTTTT. Protein: CATGAGTGPSGSSGELFF.

This clone was counted a single time. The chain carries TRBV11-3 and TRBJ1-1; D is uncertain. Germline assignment: CDR1 SGHNT and CDR2 YENEEA. With 4 bases removed from V and 4 bases from J, the gap between germline ends came to 10 bases. The CDR3 extends over 13 amino acids. The CDR3 here is CASSSNAGTEAFF. DNA for the CDR3: TGTGCCAGCAGCTCAAACGCGGGCACTGAAGCTTTCTTT.

DNA for the CDR3: TGTGCCACCTGGACTGGGCGGGAAGCTTTCTTT. It yields the protein CATWTGREAFF. V is TRBV19 and J is TRBJ1-1, with D unresolved. CDR1 is LNHDA, CDR2 SQIVND, per germline (reference sequence). V was trimmed by 10 bases and J by 8 bases, leaving 14 bases between them. The CDR3 spans 11 residues.

The chain combines TRBV5-6 with TRBJ2-4; weak D call: TRBD1 (6 bases). Germline V gene sequence: CDR1 SGHDT, CDR2 YYEEEE. Trimming left V 4 bases short and J 11 bases short, with 19 bases between. CDR3 length equals 14 residues. The CDR3 loop reads CASSPQDSLRLQYF. The CDR3 DNA follows: TGTGCCAGCAGCCCTCAGGACAGTCTTCGGCTTCAGTACTTC.

The rearrangement links TRBV30 to TRBJ2-7; D gene ambiguous. This CDR3 comprises 14 residues. The germline gives CDR1 GTSNPN, CDR2 SVGIG (reference sequence). V was trimmed by 4 bases and J by 3 bases, leaving 16 bases between them. CDR3 sequence (DNA): TGTGCCTGGACCCCTTTGGCGGCCAGCTACGAGCAGTACTTC. It is translated as CAWTPLAASYEQYF.

The chain joins TRBV19 to TRBJ2-2; tentatively, D is TRBD1 (5 bases). Germline V lookup: CDR1 LNHDA, CDR2 SQIVND (reference sequence). V shed 4 bases and J shed 2 bases, with 8 bases lying between them. The CDR3 runs 14 residues. CDR3 in amino acids: CASSTTANTGELFF. For the CDR3, the DNA is TGTGCCAGTAGTACGACAGCTAACACCGGGGAGCTGTTTTTT.

The DNA for the CDR3 is TGTGCCAGCAGCGCGACAGGGAATGGCTACACCTTC. Amino acids: CASSATGNGYTF. The V and J genes are TRBV7-9 and TRBJ1-2; 7 nucleotides line up with TRBD1. This CDR3 comprises 12 residues. Trimming cost V 5 bases and J 6 bases; bases outside gene matches: 3. Germline CDR1 SEHNR, CDR2 FQNEAQ (reference sequence).